One sample yielded the 7 T cell receptor beta chains listed below, sequenced in a study of Ad26.COV2.S vaccination and SARS-CoV-2 variants. The treatment denotes: some 20 received Ad26.COV2.S at low or high dose, single or two shots; about 5 received placebo; per-sample allocation not given. After the first vaccine or placebo injection, samples were drawn on day 63. Some clones are missing from TCRdb's copy, which holds only in-frame ones; the method was immunoSEQ multiplex PCR. The profile shows about 410,000 clones, approximately 89% of them singletons. Sequences were derived from peripheral blood, sampled in a trial of Ad26.COV2.S vaccine versus placebo. These receptors all stem from a person aged 18-65 years who received the Ad26.COV2.S COVID-19 vaccine or a placebo.

The V call is TRBV11-3, the J call TRBJ2-5; 9 nucleotides agree with TRBD1. The CDR3 consists of 14 residues. The V gene end was trimmed by 4 bases and the J gene end by 5 bases; junction bases not matched to a gene: 5. CDR1 is SGHNT and CDR2 is YENEEA in the germline V gene. CDR3 in amino acids: CASSSPGTGETQYF. The CDR3 DNA is TGTGCCAGCAGCTCCCCCGGGACAGGGGAGACCCAGTACTTC.

The V call is TRBV21-1, the J call TRBJ2-2; TRBD1 is the table's D call, not checked against the DNA. TRBV21-1 is annotated as a pseudogene. The CDR3 extends over 16 amino acids. In DNA form, the CDR3 reads TGTGCCAGCAGCACCGGGGGACAGGGGCACACCGGGGAGCTGTTTTTT. This translates into CASSTGGQGHTGELFF.

In its sample, this clone was seen a few times. The chain's CDR3 is CATSDLRALAGEGTDTQYF. The CDR3 coding sequence is TGTGCCACCAGTGATTTGCGAGCGCTAGCGGGAGAGGGCACAGATACGCAGTATTTT. The chain recombines TRBV24-1 with TRBJ2-3, with TRBD2 matching over 10 bases. The CDR3 contains 19 residues. The V segment lost 0 bases and the J segment 1 base; nucleotides outside the gene matches: 9. Germline V CDR1 and CDR2: KGHDR, SFDVKD.

This chain connects TRBV2 to TRBJ1-3; 7 bases line up with TRBD1. Trimming cost V 6 bases and J 2 bases; bases outside gene matches: 7. The V gene's germline CDR1 is SNHLY and CDR2 FYNNEI. CDR3 length: 15 amino acids. The CDR3 spells CASRLDRVTGNTIYF. In DNA, the CDR3 is TGTGCCAGCAGATTAGACAGGGTCACTGGAAACACCATATATTTT. Together with reference TRBV2 and TRBJ1-3, the CDR3 gives the full variable domain: EPEVTQTPSHQVTQMGQEVILRCVPISNHLYFYWYRQILGQKVEFLVSFYNNEISEKSEIFDDQFSVERPDGSNFTLKIRSTKLEDSAMYFCASRLDRVTGNTIYFGEGSWLTVV.

Only one count was recorded for this clone. The genes are TRBV12-5 and TRBJ2-1; D gene ambiguous. The CDR3 contains 16 residues. Germline values: CDR1 LGHNT, CDR2 FRNRAP. The V end was cut by 1 base, the J end by 2 bases, with 12 bases between. CDR3 nucleotide sequence: TGTGCTAGTGGTTTGGAGGTCGCGTTTACCTACAATGAGCAGTTCTTC. Its protein is CASGLEVAFTYNEQFF.

V usage is TRBV16 and J usage is TRBJ1-6, with D possibly TRBD1 on 5 matching bases. This CDR3 comprises 15 residues. Germline V gives CDR1 KGHSY, CDR2 FQNENV. The V and J ends lost 3 bases and 7 bases respectively, with 13 bases between them. The CDR3 DNA reads TGTGCCAGCAGCCACTCCGGAGGGGAGAATTCACCCCTCCACTTT. This translates into CASSHSGGENSPLHF.

This clone was picked up one time. The V gene is TRBV15, the J gene TRBJ2-7, with a possible D match to TRBD2 (6 bases). Germline V gives CDR1 LNHNV, CDR2 YYDKDF (reference sequence). V was shortened by 8 bases and J by 0 bases, with 14 bases between the two germline ends. This CDR3 has 14 amino acids. This chain's CDR3 is CATRQAGPSYEQYF. The CDR3 bases are TGTGCCACCCGGCAGGCGGGGCCCTCCTACGAGCAGTACTTC.